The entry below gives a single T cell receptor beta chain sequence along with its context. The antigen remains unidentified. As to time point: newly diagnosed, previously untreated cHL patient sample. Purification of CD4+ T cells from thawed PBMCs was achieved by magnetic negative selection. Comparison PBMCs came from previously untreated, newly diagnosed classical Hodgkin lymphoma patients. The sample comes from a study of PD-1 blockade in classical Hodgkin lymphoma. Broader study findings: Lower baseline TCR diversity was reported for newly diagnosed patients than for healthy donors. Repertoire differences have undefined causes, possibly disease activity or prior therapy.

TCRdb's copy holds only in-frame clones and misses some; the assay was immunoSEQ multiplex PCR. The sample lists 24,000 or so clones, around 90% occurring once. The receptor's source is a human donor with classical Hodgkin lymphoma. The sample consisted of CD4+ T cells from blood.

CDR3 loop: CASSLESGGAGYEQYF. Written as DNA, the CDR3 is TGTGCCAGCAGCTTGGAGAGCGGGGGGGCCGGGTACGAGCAGTACTTC. V is TRBV7-8 and J is TRBJ2-7; the match to TRBD2 covers 10 bases. J lost 4 bases, V lost 3 bases, and 9 bases had no gene match. Germline CDR1 reads SGHVS; CDR2 reads FQNEAQ. This CDR3 region has 16 residues.